The 18 T cell receptor beta chains below all came from one sample that was sequenced in a study of blood T cell repertoires in COVID-19. Libraries were prepared by immunoSEQ multiplex PCR; TCRdb keeps only in-frame clonotypes and omits some of them. The sample contains around 320,000 clones, around 92% of which appear only once. Sequenced: PBMCs or T cells enriched from blood (not recorded which). The receptors originated from a woman in her forties or fifties who had been exposed to COVID-19.

This chain joins TRBV12-3 or TRBV12-4 and TRBJ1-2; D is uncertain. This CDR3 is built from 12 residues. V lost 7 bases and J 0 bases, leaving 6 bases between the germline ends. The CDR3 reads CASTPTNYGYTF. The CDR3 region has the DNA TGTGCCAGCACACCTACTAACTATGGCTACACCTTC.

V usage is TRBV5-1 and J usage is TRBJ2-2; 11 bases are a match to TRBD2. The trim removed 0 bases at V and 4 bases at J, leaving 8 bases unmatched. This CDR3 has 18 residues. Germline loops: CDR1 SGHRS, CDR2 YFSETQ. CDR3 DNA sequence: TGCGCCAGCAGCTTGGTCCCTAGCGGGGGGATCCTCACCGGGGAGCTGTTTTTT. As protein: CASSLVPSGGILTGELFF.

This clone was seen a single time. The chain employs TRBV18 and TRBJ1-3; D unresolved. CDR3 length equals 15 residues. From germline, CDR1 is KGHSH and CDR2 LQKENI. Trimming cost V 3 bases and J 0 bases, with 9 bases left between them. Here the CDR3 reads CASSPNMPSGNTIYF. CDR3 nucleotide sequence: TGTGCCAGCTCACCGAACATGCCCTCTGGAAACACCATATATTTT.

This sequence joins TRBV6-5 and TRBJ1-5; maybe TRBD1 (5 bases). The germline V gene has CDR1 MNHEY and CDR2 SVGAGI. Deletions cut 8 bases from V and 3 bases from J, with 14 bases between. There are 14 residues in the CDR3. The CDR3 loop reads CASSKDNINQPQHF. The CDR3 nucleotides are TGTGCCAGCTCGAAGGACAACATCAATCAGCCCCAGCATTTT.

This clone has just one count. The rearrangement links TRBV11-2 to TRBJ1-6, with a tentative D call TRBD1 (5 bases). The CDR3 runs 15 residues. The germline CDR1 and CDR2 sequences are SGHAT and FQNNGV. The ends were cut back, 8 bases at V and 0 bases at J, with 11 bases in the middle. CDR3 sequence: CASGAADSYNSPLHF. The CDR3 DNA is TGTGCCAGCGGGGCAGCTGACTCCTATAATTCACCCCTCCACTTT.

The chain combines TRBV3-1 (or the pseudogene TRBV3-2) with TRBJ2-4; 7 bases are a match to TRBD1. The CDR3 length is 19 residues. The junction had 13 bases not matched to a gene; V was cut back by 0 bases and J by 2 bases. The germline CDR1 and CDR2 sequences are LGHDT and YNNKEL (reference sequence). The CDR3 nucleotides read TGTGCCAGCAGCCAAGAACCCGCGTGGTGGGACAGCCCCAAAAACATTCAGTACTTC. Translated, it gives CASSQEPAWWDSPKNIQYF.

The CDR3, as DNA: TGTGCCAGCAGAATACAGGGGCCTTCCTACAATGAGCAGTTCTTC. Amino acids: CASRIQGPSYNEQFF. The J gene is TRBJ2-1, the V gene TRBV2; 7 bases align to TRBD1. Germline V gene sequence: CDR1 SNHLY, CDR2 FYNNEI. J lost 1 base, V lost 6 bases, and 6 bases had no gene match. This CDR3 is built from 15 residues. Full variable domain (missing parts from reference TRBV2 and TRBJ2-1): EPEVTQTPSHQVTQMGQEVILRCVPISNHLYFYWYRQILGQKVEFLVSFYNNEISEKSEIFDDQFSVERPDGSNFTLKIRSTKLEDSAMYFCASRIQGPSYNEQFFGPGTRLTVL.

The chain joins TRBV20-1 to TRBJ2-1; TRBD1 matches at 8 bases. The CDR3 is 15 residues long. Germline V gives CDR1 DFQATT, CDR2 SNEGSKA (reference sequence). V lost 3 bases and J lost 0; bases outside the gene matches: 4. The CDR3 coding sequence is TGCAGTGCTAGTAGAGGACAGGGCTCCTACAATGAGCAGTTCTTC. Amino acids: CSASRGQGSYNEQFF.

V is TRBV27 and J is TRBJ2-3, with D perhaps matching TRBD2 (6 bases). There are 13 residues in the CDR3. Germline CDR1 and CDR2: MNHEY and SMNVEV (reference sequence). Trimming took 2 bases from V and 11 from J, leaving 14 bases between them. As DNA, the CDR3 is TGTGCCAGCAGTTTAAGGAGGGGCTACGGGCAGTATTTT. It is translated as CASSLRRGYGQYF.

With respect to this clone: The junction departs from the called germline gene at one end, perhaps through a read error. This sequence joins TRBV2 and TRBJ1-6; 10 bases map to TRBD1. CDR3 length: 14 residues. Germline assignment: CDR1 SNHLY and CDR2 FYNNEI. The CDR3 loop is CASREDRGRSPLHF. The DNA of the CDR3 is TGTGCCAGCAGGGAAGACAGGGGGCGGTCACCCCTCCACTTT.

The rearrangement links TRBV5-1 to TRBJ2-1; TRBD2 is a possible D gene (6 bases). V was shortened by 2 bases and J by 8 bases, with 11 bases between the two germline ends. Germline V gene lookup returns CDR1 SGHRS and CDR2 YFSETQ. The CDR3 length is 13 residues. CDR3 nucleotides: TGCGCCAGCAGCTTTGGGGGAGGCGATGAGCAGTTCTTC. Translation gives CASSFGGGDEQFF.

This chain joins TRBV9 and TRBJ2-3, with 8 bases fitting TRBD2. This CDR3 spans 15 amino acids. Germline V CDR1 and CDR2: SGDLS, YYNGEE. The V segment lost 3 bases and the J segment 4 bases; nucleotides outside the gene matches: 7. CDR3 sequence (DNA): TGTGCCAGCAGCGCACCGGGACTAGTTTCAGATACGCAGTATTTT. Translating gives CASSAPGLVSDTQYF. The variable domain in full, with the rest retrieved from reference TRBV9 and TRBJ2-3, is DSGVTQTPKHLITATGQRVTLRCSPRSGDLSVYWYQQSLDQGLQFLIQYYNGEERAKGNILERFSAQQFPDLHSELNLSSLELGDSALYFCASSAPGLVSDTQYFGPGTRLTVL.

The chain is built from TRBV27 and TRBJ2-7; 9 positions agree with TRBD1. Trimming cost V 6 bases and J 4 bases; bases outside gene matches: 10. Germline-derived CDR1 and CDR2 are MNHEY and SMNVEV (reference sequence). The CDR3 is made up of 15 amino acids. The chain's CDR3 is CASRGYGQGSYEQYF. CDR3 bases: TGTGCCAGCAGGGGTTACGGACAGGGGTCTTACGAGCAGTACTTC.

V gene TRBV3-1 (or the pseudogene TRBV3-2) combines with J gene TRBJ1-2; weak D call: TRBD1 (5 bases). Trimming took 6 bases from V and 5 from J, leaving 34 bases between them. Germline CDR1 is LGHDT and CDR2 is YNNKEL (reference sequence). The CDR3 is 20 amino acids. CDR3 nucleotides: TGTGCCAGCAGTCCTAGTGATGCCGCTGGACACGCCATCCGAACGTATGGCTACACCTTC. Protein product: CASSPSDAAGHAIRTYGYTF.

In its sample, this clone was seen once. The V and J genes are TRBV30 and TRBJ1-2; no reliable D call. Trimming took 4 bases from V and 2 from J, leaving 14 bases between them. The CDR3 runs 14 residues. Germline CDR1 is GTSNPN and CDR2 is SVGIG (reference sequence). CDR3 region: CAWNRDTTNYGYTF. The CDR3, as DNA: TGTGCCTGGAATCGGGATACAACCAACTATGGCTACACCTTC.

The genes are TRBV4-1 and TRBJ2-3; no firm D call. Trimming took off 3 bases at V and 2 bases at J, with 6 bases between the two ends. The CDR3 totals 13 residues. Germline V gene lookup returns CDR1 MGHRA and CDR2 YSYEKL. The CDR3 nucleotides are TGCGCCAGCAGCCAGCAGGACACAGATACGCAGTATTTT. Amino acids: CASSQQDTDTQYF.

The chain employs TRBV10-3 and TRBJ1-2; D remains ambiguous. CDR1 and CDR2 from the germline V gene are ENHRY and SYGVKD. The CDR3 has 14 amino acids. V dropped 3 bases and J dropped 4 bases, with 12 bases sitting between them. CDR3 sequence reads: CAISDFRGTYGYTF. CDR3 in DNA: TGTGCCATCAGTGATTTCCGGGGTACCTATGGCTACACCTTC.

The chain carries TRBV19 and TRBJ1-1; TRBD1 is a possible D gene (5 bases). Germline assignment: CDR1 LNHDA and CDR2 SQIVND (reference sequence). This CDR3 comprises 12 residues. Between the trimmed V and J ends, which lost 5 bases and 11 bases, there was a span of 15 bases. The CDR3 region has the DNA TGTGCCAGTAGTCCGACGGACGGGGGGGCTTTCTTT. Encoded protein: CASSPTDGGAFF.